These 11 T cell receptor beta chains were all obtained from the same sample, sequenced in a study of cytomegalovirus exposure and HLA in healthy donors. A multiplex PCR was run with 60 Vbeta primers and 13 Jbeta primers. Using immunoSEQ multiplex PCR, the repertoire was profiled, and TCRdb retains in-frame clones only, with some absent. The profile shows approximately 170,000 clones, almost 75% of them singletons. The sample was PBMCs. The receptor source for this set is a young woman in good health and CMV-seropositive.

The CDR3 DNA sequence: TGTGCCAGCTCACCACAGGGGATAGGGGCAGAGACCCAGTACTTC. Translation: CASSPQGIGAETQYF. V usage is TRBV18 and J usage is TRBJ2-5, with D tentatively TRBD1 (5 bases). This CDR3 has 15 residues. With 1 base removed from V and 4 bases from J, the gap between germline ends came to 13 bases. Germline loops: CDR1 KGHSH, CDR2 LQKENI.

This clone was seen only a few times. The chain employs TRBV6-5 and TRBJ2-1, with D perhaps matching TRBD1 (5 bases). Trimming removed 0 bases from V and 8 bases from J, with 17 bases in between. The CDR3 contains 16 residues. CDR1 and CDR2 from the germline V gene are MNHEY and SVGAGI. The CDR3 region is CASSYSIGATMDEQFF. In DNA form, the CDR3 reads TGTGCCAGCAGTTACTCGATAGGGGCAACTATGGATGAGCAGTTCTTC.

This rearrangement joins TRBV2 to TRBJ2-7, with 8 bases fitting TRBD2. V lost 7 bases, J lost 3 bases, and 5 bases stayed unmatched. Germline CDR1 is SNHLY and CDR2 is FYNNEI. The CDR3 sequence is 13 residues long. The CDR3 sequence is CASNTGGFYEQYF. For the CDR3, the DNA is TGTGCCAGCAATACGGGAGGGTTCTACGAGCAGTACTTC.

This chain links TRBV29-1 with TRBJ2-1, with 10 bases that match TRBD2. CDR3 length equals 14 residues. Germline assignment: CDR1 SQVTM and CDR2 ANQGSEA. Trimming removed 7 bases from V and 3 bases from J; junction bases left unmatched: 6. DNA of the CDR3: TGCAGCGCTGAGGTAGCGGGAGGCTACAATGAGCAGTTCTTC. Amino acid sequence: CSAEVAGGYNEQFF.

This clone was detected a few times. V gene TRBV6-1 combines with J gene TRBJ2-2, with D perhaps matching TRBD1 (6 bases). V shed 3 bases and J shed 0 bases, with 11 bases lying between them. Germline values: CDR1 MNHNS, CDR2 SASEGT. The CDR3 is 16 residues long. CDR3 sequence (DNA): TGTGCCAGCAGTGACCTCAGGGGCGCGAACACCGGGGAGCTGTTTTTT. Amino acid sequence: CASSDLRGANTGELFF.

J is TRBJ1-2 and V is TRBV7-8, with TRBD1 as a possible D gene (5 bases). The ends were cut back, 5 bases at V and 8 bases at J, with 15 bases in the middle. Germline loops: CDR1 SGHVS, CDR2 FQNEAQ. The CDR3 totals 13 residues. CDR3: CASSPAQGWGYTF. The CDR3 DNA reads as TGTGCCAGCAGCCCTGCCCAGGGTTGGGGCTACACCTTC.

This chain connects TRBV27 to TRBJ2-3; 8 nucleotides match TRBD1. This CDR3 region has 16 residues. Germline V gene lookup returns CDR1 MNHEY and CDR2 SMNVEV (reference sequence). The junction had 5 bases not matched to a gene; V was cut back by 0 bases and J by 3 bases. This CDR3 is CASSLSETGVTDTQYF. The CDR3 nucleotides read TGTGCCAGCAGTTTATCTGAGACAGGGGTGACAGATACGCAGTATTTT.

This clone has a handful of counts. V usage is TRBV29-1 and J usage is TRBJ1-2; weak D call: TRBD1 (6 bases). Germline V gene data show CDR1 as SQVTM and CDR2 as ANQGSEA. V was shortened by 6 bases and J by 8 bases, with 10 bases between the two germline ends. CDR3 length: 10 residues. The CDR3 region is CSVTGRGYTF. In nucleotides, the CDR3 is TGCAGCGTGACAGGTCGGGGCTACACCTTC.

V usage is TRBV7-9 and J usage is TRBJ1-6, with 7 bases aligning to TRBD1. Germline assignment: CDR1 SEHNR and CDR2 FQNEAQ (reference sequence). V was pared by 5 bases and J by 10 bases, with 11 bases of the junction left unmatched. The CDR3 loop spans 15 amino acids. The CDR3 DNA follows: TGTGCCAGCAGCGCGTTAGAGACAGGGAGCTCACCCCTCCACTTT. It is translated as CASSALETGSSPLHF.

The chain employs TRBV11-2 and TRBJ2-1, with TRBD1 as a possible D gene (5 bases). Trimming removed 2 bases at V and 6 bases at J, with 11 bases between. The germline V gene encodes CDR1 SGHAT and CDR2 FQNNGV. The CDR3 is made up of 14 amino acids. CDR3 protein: CASSLQGLGNEQFF. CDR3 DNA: TGTGCCAGCAGCTTACAGGGTTTGGGCAATGAGCAGTTCTTC.

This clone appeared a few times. The CDR3 loop reads CASSSGRLNTEAFF. Here the CDR3 DNA reads TGTGCCAGCAGCTCAGGCAGGTTGAACACTGAAGCTTTCTTT. This chain uses TRBV7-2 with TRBJ1-1; D uncertain. This CDR3 region has 14 residues. Germline-derived CDR1 and CDR2 are SGHTA and FQGNSA. V lost 4 bases and J lost 0, with 9 bases in between.